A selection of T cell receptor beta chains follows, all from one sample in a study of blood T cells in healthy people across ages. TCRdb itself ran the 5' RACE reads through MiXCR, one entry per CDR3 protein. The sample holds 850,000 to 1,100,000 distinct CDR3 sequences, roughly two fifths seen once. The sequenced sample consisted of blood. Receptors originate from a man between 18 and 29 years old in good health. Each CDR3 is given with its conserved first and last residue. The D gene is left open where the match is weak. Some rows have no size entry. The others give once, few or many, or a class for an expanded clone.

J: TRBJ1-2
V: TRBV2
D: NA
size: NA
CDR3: CASSEEPPYGYTF
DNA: TGTGCCAGCAGTGAAGAGCCCCCCTATGGCTACACCTTC

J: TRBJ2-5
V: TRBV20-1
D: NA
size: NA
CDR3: CSARPSPQETQYF
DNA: TGCAGTGCTAGACCATCCCCCCAAGAGACCCAGTACTTC

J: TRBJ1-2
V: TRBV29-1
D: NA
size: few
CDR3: CSVEDIGGGENGYTF
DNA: TGCAGCGTTGAAGATATCGGCGGGGGCGAAAATGGCTACACCTTC

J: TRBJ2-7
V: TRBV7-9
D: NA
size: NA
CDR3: CASAGSSYNEQYF
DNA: TGTGCCAGCGCAGGGAGCTCCTACAATGAGCAGTACTTC

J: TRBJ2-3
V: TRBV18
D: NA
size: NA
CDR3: CASSPAGRHGDTQYF
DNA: TGTGCCAGCTCACCAGCCGGCAGGCACGGGGATACGCAGTATTTT

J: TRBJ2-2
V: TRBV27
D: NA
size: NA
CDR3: CATSPSGGFRRELFF
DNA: TGTGCCACTTCACCTTCCGGCGGTTTCCGCCGGGAGCTGTTTTTT

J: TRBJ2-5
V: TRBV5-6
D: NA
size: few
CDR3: CASSLAAGPQETQYF
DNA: TGTGCCAGCAGCTTGGCGGCAGGCCCCCAAGAGACCCAGTACTTC

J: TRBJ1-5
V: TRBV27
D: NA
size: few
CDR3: CASSSRSGDSNQPQHF
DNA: TGTGCCAGCAGTTCCCGGTCAGGGGATAGCAATCAGCCCCAGCATTTT

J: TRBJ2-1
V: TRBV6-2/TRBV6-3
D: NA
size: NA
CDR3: CAIAKTGPVNNEQFF
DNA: TGTGCCATCGCTAAAACGGGGCCCGTGAACAATGAGCAGTTCTTC

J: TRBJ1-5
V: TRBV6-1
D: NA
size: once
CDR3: CASSKGRNPGLSNQPQHF
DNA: TGTGCCAGCAGTAAGGGACGGAATCCCGGCTTGAGCAATCAGCCCCAGCATTTT

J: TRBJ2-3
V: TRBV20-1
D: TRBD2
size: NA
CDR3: CSARDMVAGDTDTQYF
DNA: TGCAGTGCTAGAGATATGGTAGCGGGAGACACAGATACGCAGTATTTT

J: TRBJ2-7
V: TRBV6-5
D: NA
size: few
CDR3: CASSYRDSYEQYF
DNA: TGTGCCAGCAGTTACCGAGACTCCTACGAGCAGTACTTC

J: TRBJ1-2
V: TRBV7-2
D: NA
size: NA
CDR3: CASSLALTQGSDHTF
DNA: TGTGCCAGCAGCTTAGCGCTCACGCAGGGCTCCGACCACACCTTC

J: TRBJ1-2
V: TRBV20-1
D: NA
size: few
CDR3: CSARGTPGELDGYTF
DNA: TGCAGTGCTAGAGGGACTCCGGGAGAACTGGATGGCTACACCTTC

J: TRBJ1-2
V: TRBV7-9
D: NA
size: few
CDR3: CSSSPGVDGYTF
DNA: TGTTCCAGCAGCCCTGGAGTGGATGGCTACACCTTC

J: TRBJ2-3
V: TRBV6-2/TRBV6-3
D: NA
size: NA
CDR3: CASSYSLFTDTQYF
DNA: TGTGCCAGCAGTTACTCCCTCTTTACAGATACGCAGTATTTT

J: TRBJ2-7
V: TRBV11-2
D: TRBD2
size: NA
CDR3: CASSPITSGRLSHEQYF
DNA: TGTGCCAGCAGCCCAATTACCAGCGGGAGACTCTCCCACGAGCAGTACTTC

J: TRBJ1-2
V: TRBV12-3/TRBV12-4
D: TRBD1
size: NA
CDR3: CASSLSRTGAYGYTF
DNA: TGTGCCAGCAGTTTATCGCGGACAGGGGCCTATGGCTACACCTTC

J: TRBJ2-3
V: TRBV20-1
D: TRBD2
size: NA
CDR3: CSARGASGVTDAQYF
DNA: TGCAGTGCTAGAGGCGCTAGCGGGGTCACAGATGCGCAGTATTTT

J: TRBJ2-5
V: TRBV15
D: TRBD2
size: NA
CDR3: CATSRDRFTGGTQYF
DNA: TGTGCCACCAGCAGAGATAGGTTTACGGGAGGGACCCAGTACTTC

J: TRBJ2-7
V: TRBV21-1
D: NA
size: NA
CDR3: CASSDSGEQYF
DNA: TGTGCCAGCAGCGATAGCGGCGAGCAGTACTTC

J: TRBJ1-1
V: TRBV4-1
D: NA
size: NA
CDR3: CASSQAPGAGREAFF
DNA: TGCGCCAGCAGCCAAGCCCCGGGGGCAGGGCGGGAAGCTTTCTTT

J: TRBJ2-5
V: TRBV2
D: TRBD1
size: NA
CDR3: CASIPDRGQETQYF
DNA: TGTGCCAGTATTCCGGACAGGGGGCAAGAGACCCAGTACTTC

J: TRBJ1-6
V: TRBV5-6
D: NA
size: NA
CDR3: CASSLGLGEDSPLHF
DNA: TGTGCCAGCAGCTTGGGGTTGGGGGAAGATTCACCCCTCCACTTT

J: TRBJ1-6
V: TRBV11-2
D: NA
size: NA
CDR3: CASSLSRGIENNSPLHF
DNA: TGTGCCAGCAGCTTATCGAGAGGAATAGAGAATAATTCACCCCTCCACTTT

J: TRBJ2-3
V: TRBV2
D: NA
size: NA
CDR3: CAIMDRSTDTQYF
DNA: TGTGCCATCATGGACAGAAGCACAGATACGCAGTATTTT

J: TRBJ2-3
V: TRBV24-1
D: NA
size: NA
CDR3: CATSGSPPDTQYF
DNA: TGTGCCACCAGTGGATCCCCCCCAGATACGCAGTATTTT

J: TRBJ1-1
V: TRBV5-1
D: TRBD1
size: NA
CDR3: CASNRNGQGASTEAFF
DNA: TGCGCCAGCAACCGCAACGGACAGGGCGCGAGCACTGAAGCTTTCTTT

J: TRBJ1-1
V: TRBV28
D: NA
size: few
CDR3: CASSFGVEGEAFF
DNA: TGTGCCAGCAGTTTCGGAGTGGAGGGTGAAGCTTTCTTT

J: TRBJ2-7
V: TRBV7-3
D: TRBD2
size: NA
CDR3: CASSLREGTLHNEQYF
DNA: TGTGCCAGCAGCTTACGGGAGGGTACCCTCCACAATGAGCAGTACTTC

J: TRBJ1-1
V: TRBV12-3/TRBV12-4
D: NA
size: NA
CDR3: CASSLQGCEAFF
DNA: TGTGCCAGCAGTTTACAGGGGTGTGAAGCTTTCTTT

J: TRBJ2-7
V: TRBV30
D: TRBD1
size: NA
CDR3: CAWSDGTGGSYEQYF
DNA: TGTGCCTGGAGTGACGGGACAGGGGGATCCTACGAGCAGTACTTC

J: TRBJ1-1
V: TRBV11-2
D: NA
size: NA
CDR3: CASSSQGLEAFF
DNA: TGTGCCAGCAGCTCCCAGGGGCTTGAAGCTTTCTTT

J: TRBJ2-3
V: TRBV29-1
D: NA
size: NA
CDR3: CSVAGLTDTQYF
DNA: TGCAGCGTTGCAGGCCTCACAGATACGCAGTATTTT

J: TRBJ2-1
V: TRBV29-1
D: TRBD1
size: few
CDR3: CSVEGQVDNEQFF
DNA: TGCAGCGTTGAGGGACAGGTCGACAATGAGCAGTTCTTC

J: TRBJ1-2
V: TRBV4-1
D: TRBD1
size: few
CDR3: CASSQVFGTGLYGYTF
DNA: TGCGCCAGCAGCCAAGTGTTTGGGACAGGCCTCTATGGCTACACCTTC

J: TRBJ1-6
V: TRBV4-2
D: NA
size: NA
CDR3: CASSQVEFSSYNSPLHF
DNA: TGTGCCAGCAGCCAAGTGGAGTTCTCTTCCTATAATTCACCCCTCCACTTT

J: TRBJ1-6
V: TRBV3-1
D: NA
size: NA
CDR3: CASSQAPSYNSPLHF
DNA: TGTGCCAGCAGCCAAGCCCCGTCCTATAATTCACCCCTCCACTTT

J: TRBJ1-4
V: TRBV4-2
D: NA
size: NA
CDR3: CASSQDRGSGGEKLFF
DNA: TGTGCCAGCAGCCAAGATCGTGGGTCCGGGGGGGAAAAACTGTTTTTT

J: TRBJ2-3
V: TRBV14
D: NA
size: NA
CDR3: CASSQDYESTGTQYF
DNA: TGTGCCAGCAGCCAAGATTACGAGAGCACAGGTACGCAGTATTTT

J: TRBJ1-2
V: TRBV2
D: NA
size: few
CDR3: CASSYDLYGYTF
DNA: TGTGCCAGCAGTTATGACCTCTATGGCTACACCTTC

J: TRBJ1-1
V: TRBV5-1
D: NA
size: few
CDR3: CASSFLPGSETEAFF
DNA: TGCGCCAGCAGCTTTCTTCCGGGGTCTGAGACTGAAGCTTTCTTT

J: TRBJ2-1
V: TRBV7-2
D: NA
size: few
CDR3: CASSLSRVALLSEQFF
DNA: TGTGCCAGCAGCTTAAGTCGTGTAGCCCTCCTAAGCGAGCAGTTCTTC

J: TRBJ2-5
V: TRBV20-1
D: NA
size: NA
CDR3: CSARGREYQETQYF
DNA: TGCAGTGCTAGAGGTCGTGAGTACCAAGAGACCCAGTACTTC

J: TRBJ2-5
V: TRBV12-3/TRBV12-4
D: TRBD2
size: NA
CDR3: CASSGGGNEETQYF
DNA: TGTGCCAGCAGCGGCGGGGGAAACGAAGAGACCCAGTACTTC

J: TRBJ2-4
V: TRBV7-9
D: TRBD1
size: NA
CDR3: CASSSTDRVRRIQYF
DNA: TGTGCCAGCAGCTCGACTGACAGGGTTAGGCGCATTCAGTACTTC

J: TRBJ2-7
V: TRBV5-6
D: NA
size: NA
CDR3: CASSSHGEQYF
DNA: TGTGCCAGCAGCTCACACGGTGAGCAGTACTTC

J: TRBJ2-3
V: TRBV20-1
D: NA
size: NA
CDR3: CGAARQGPMGTDTQYF
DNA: TGCGGTGCTGCCCGCCAGGGCCCCATGGGTACAGATACGCAGTATTTT

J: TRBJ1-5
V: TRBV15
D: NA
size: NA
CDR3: CATSRSLMRGRYYSNQPQHF
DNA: TGTGCCACCAGCAGATCCCTTATGAGGGGACGGTACTATAGCAATCAGCCCCAGCATTTT

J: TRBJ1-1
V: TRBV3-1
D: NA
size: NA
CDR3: CASSLRRVTTEAFF
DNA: TGTGCCAGCAGCCTCCGCAGGGTCACTACTGAAGCTTTCTTT

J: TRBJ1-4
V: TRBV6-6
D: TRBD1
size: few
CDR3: CASSYFVGQEKLFF
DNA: TGTGCCAGCAGTTATTTTGTCGGACAGGAGAAACTGTTTTTT

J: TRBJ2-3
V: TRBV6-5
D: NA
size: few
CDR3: CASSPSLGSSTDTQYF
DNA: TGTGCCAGCAGCCCCTCCCTGGGGTCTAGCACAGATACGCAGTATTTT

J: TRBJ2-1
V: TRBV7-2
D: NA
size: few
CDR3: CASSPYRDNSYNEQFF
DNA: TGTGCCAGCAGCCCCTACAGGGATAATTCCTACAATGAGCAGTTCTTC

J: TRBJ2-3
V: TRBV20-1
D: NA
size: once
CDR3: CSASEGTASTDTQYF
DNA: TGCAGTGCTAGTGAAGGGACGGCTAGCACAGATACGCAGTATTTT

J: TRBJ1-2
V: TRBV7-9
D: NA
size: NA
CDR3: CAWGRANYGYTF
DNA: TGTGCCTGGGGGCGAGCTAACTATGGCTACACCTTC

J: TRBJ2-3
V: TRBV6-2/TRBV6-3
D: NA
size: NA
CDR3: CASSSGSFGGTDTQYF
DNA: TGTGCCAGCAGTTCTGGGAGTTTTGGCGGCACAGATACGCAGTATTTT

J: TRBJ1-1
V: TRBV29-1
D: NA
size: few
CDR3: CSVEVQAINTEAFF
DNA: TGCAGCGTTGAGGTTCAGGCCATAAACACTGAAGCTTTCTTT

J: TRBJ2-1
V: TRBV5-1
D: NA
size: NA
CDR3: CASTWDNKRDEQFF
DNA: TGCGCCAGCACTTGGGACAATAAGAGGGATGAGCAGTTCTTC

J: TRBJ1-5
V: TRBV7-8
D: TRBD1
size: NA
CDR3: CASSIRDRGNQPQHF
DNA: TGTGCCAGCAGCATACGGGACAGGGGTAATCAGCCCCAGCATTTT

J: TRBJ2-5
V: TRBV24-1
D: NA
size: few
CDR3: CATNATFFAPPVDLKQYF
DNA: TGTGCCACCAACGCGACATTCTTCGCCCCTCCGGTTGATCTCAAGCAGTACTTC